This T cell receptor (beta chain) was obtained from a study of T cells in Graves' hyperthyroidism and ophthalmopathy. Regions amplified from RNA transcripts were the TCR beta CDR3 regions. During a first-round RT-PCR of the TCR CDR3, the HTBI primer set was used. TCRdb called the multiplex PCR reads again in MiXCR, with one record for every CDR3 protein. The profile shows around 540,000 distinct CDR3 sequences, 16% of them singletons. Ophthalmopathy cases met thresholds of Clinical Activity Score at least 3, NOSPECS grade at least 4 and duration under 3 months. V dropped 11 bases and J dropped 8 bases, with 15 bases sitting between them. The CDR3 is 11 amino acids. From germline, CDR1 is MDHEN and CDR2 SYDVKM. Findings and limits, study-wide: In blood, most of the thyroid clonotypes expanded above 0.001 were also present.

This clonotype occurred many times. The antigen is undetermined. The TCR was taken from a woman younger than 45 with Graves' ophthalmopathy. Sequencing used blood. The chain has TRBV28 and TRBJ1-2; D is possibly TRBD1 (6 bases). The CDR3 sequence: CAVQGNEGYTF. The CDR3 nucleotides are TGTGCCGTACAGGGTAATGAGGGCTACACCTTC.